This T cell receptor (beta chain) was documented in a study of blood T cells in healthy people across ages (dated by TCRdb to 2015 to 2017). General notes on the study: In model experiments, roughly one uniquely barcoded TCR beta cDNA molecule per two T cells was captured by template switching. To track age-related changes in TCR beta repertoire diversity, the study relied on deep sequencing normalized with unique cDNA molecular identifiers. The donors were split into four age groups: young (average roughly 15 years), middle-aged (over 35), aged (approximately 60) and long-lived (roughly 86). To avoid experimental bias, donors of different ages were randomly spread across the sequencing lanes. The study analyzed two additional independent replicas of 1 million unique cDNA reads from the same blood draw for two donors, one aged 18 to 30 and one aged 80 or older.

CDR1 is given as SGHRS and CDR2 as YFSETQ, both from the germline V gene. V loses 2 bases at its end and J loses 2 bases; junction bases beyond the gene matches: 8. The CDR3, cysteine through phenylalanine, is 17 amino acids long. Of the read, only the CDR3 DNA is kept; its 51 bases are in frame from base 1. The paper's findings and limits, for the study overall: The percentage of naive T cells measured by flow cytometry correlated strongly with observed TCR beta diversity. Estimates of total diversity based on one million sequenced T cells were regarded as lower bounds and as underestimates. Donor CMV infection status was unknown, potentially confounding age-related changes in expanded clonotypes. Since profiling was done on bulk unsorted PBMCs, naive and antigen-experienced compartments could not be conclusively compared. As age increased, observed TCR beta diversity per million T cells dropped in a roughly linear way, and a significant reduction was already evident by age about 40. Compared with the aged group, the long-lived group had more naive CD4+ T cells, fewer expanded clones and increased TCR diversity, a pattern suggesting age selection.

Donors were around 37 systemically healthy Caucasian individuals from Russia aged roughly 6 to 100 years. Each donor gave about 9.8 milliliters of peripheral blood, drawn into EDTA-treated Vacutainer tubes. PBMCs were isolated by Ficoll-Paque density-gradient centrifugation, with at least 7 million obtained per sample. Trizol reagent was used to extract total RNA from PBMCs, with at least 6 micrograms per sample. Naive CD45RAhigh/CD27high T cell percentages were measured by flow cytometry on a PBMC aliquot from every donor. This clonotype was detected only a few times. Its recognized antigen is unknown. No clone much larger than this one lies a single base away; base qualities are absent. Library creation used 5' RACE. The sample was run on an Illumina HiSeq 2500. A second 7 to 11 cycle PCR used a sample-barcoded 5' primer and a J-beta primer mix. A template-switch 5' adaptor carrying 12 random nucleotides introduced a unique molecular identifier onto each TCR beta cDNA molecule. At least 2.5 million CDR3-containing paired-end reads were obtained from each sample. All of the RNA was converted into first-strand cDNA using the Mint cDNA synthesis kit, with a TRBC-specific oligonucleotide serving as the primer. Following uracil-DNA glycosylase treatment, a first 18-cycle PCR with universal primers M1SS and BC2_uni_R was performed on all cDNA. The original pipeline was this. For normalization, 1 million high-quality reads, each with a distinct molecular identifier, were randomly selected from each sample. Instead of being binned into consensus sequences, reads with shared molecular identifiers were discarded. MiTCR, set to a Q25 quality threshold and the strictest error-elimination algorithm, was used for CDR3 identification, clonotype clustering and error correction. A nonparametric unseen species model using Euler transformation provided a lower-bound estimate of total TCR beta diversity. The public reads were reanalyzed by TCRdb: fastp trimming at Q25, MiXCR alignment, in-frame beta chains only. Identical CDR3 proteins give one entry, which carries the most common genes and DNA. The V and J calls were determined by TCRdb, not by the authors. This sample is represented by fewer than 2,000,000 distinct CDR3 sequences; about 35% of them were singletons. The ten biggest clones cover about 11% of the sample.

The rearranged chain carries TRBV5-1 and TRBJ2-7; 12 nucleotides in the junction match TRBD2. This clonotype was obtained from a woman under 40 in good health. Sequencing was performed on blood. The sequenced DNA: TGCGCCAGCAGCTTAGAACTAGCGGGGGGATATACCTACGAGCAGTACTTC. Its amino acids are CASSLELAGGYTYEQYF.